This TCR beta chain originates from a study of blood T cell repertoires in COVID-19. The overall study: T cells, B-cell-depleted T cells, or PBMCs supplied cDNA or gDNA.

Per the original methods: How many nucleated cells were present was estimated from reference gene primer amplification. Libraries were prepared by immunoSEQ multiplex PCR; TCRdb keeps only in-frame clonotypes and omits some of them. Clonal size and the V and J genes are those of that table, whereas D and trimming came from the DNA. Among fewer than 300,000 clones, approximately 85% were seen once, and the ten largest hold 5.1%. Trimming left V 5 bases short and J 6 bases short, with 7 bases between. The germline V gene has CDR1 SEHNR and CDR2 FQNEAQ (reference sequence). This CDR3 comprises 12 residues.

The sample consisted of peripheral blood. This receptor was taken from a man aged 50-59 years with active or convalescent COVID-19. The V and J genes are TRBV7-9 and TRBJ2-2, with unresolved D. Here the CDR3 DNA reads TGTGCCAGCAGCCTAAAAGCCGGGGAGCTGTTTTTT. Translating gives CASSLKAGELFF.